This record concerns one T cell receptor beta chain sequence. This clonotype was picked up a small number of times. The target of this receptor is not known. No qualities accompany the bases; no much larger clone lies one base away. The sequencer listed for this sample is Illumina HiSeq 2500. TCR beta libraries were prepared by quantitative 5'-RACE with molecular barcodes. As for how the authors treated the data: To identify disease-linked TCR variants, a new computational method was used, one built on a probabilistic model of VDJ rearrangement. TCRdb trimmed public reads at Q25 via fastp, called clones via MiXCR and kept in-frame beta chains. Here each entry gathers all rows of one CDR3 protein and keeps the most common genes and DNA. The V and J calls follow TCRdb's processing rather than the paper's. Recorded for this sample are some 250,000 distinct CDR3 sequences; over 8.5% of them occurred a single time. 6.8% of the sample comes from the top ten.

This sample is drawn from a study of CD8 T cells in ankylosing spondylitis (dated by TCRdb to about 2017). Some background on the complete study: The study profiled T cell receptor beta repertoires in healthy donors and ankylosing spondylitis patients to find disease-linked TCR variants. In total, the full study cohort was made up of about 99 healthy donors and 25 ankylosing spondylitis patients. Peripheral blood was sampled, and synovial fluid was also collected from ankylosing spondylitis patients.

The germline V and J ends show losses of 5 bases and 6 bases respectively, and no gene match explains 9 bases of the junction. The CDR3 spans 15 residues, from the cysteine through the phenylalanine. The only DNA kept is the CDR3, 45 bases in frame from the first base. CDR1 and CDR2, per the germline V gene (reference sequence), are LNHNV and YYDKDF. Findings and caveats that apply to the study as a whole: Some of the motif variants had been reported before in the synovial fluid and blood of reactive arthritis patients, a finding that suggests common disease-initiation mechanisms. Blood from ankylosing spondylitis patients appeared to be characterized by a TCR beta motif made up of under ten highly homologous amino acid variants. The disease-linked clones were reported as significantly enriched in matched synovial fluid samples from ankylosing spondylitis patients. The disease-linked clones showed a CD8+ phenotype and occurred at relatively low frequencies in peripheral blood.

The chain employs TRBV15 and TRBJ1-5, and TRBD1 matches 8 of the central bases. The source material was blood, either unsorted or a sorted T cell fraction (not recorded which). The sequence came from a male donor with ankylosing spondylitis or in good health (not recorded which). The CDR3 protein: CATSEGQGGGQPQHF. In nucleotide form, the sequence is TGTGCCACCAGCGAAGGACAGGGAGGGGGTCAGCCCCAGCATTTT.